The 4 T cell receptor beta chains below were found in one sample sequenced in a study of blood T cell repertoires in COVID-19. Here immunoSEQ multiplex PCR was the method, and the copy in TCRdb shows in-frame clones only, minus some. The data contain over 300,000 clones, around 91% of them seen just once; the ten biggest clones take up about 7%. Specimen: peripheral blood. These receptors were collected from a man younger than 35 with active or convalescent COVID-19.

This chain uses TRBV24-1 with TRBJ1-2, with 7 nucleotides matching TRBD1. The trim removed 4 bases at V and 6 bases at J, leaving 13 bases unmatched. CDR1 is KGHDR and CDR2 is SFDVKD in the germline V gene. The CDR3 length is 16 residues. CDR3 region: CATSDPILTGRDGYTF. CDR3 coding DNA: TGTGCCACCAGTGACCCCATCCTGACAGGGAGAGATGGCTACACCTTC.

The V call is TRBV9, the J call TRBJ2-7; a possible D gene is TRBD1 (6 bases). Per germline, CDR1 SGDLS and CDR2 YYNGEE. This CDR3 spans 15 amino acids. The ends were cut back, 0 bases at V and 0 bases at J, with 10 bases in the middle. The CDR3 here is CASSVEGQTSYEQYF. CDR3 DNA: TGTGCCAGCAGCGTAGAGGGACAAACCTCCTACGAGCAGTACTTC. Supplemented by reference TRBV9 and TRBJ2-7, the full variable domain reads DSGVTQTPKHLITATGQRVTLRCSPRSGDLSVYWYQQSLDQGLQFLIQYYNGEERAKGNILERFSAQQFPDLHSELNLSSLELGDSALYFCASSVEGQTSYEQYFGPGTRLTVT.

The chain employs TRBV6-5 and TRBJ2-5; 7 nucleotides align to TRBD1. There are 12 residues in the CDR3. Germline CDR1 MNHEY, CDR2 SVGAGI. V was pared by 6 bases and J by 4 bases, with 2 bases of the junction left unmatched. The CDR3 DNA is TGTGCCAGCAGGACAGGGTTAGAGACCCAGTACTTC. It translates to CASRTGLETQYF.

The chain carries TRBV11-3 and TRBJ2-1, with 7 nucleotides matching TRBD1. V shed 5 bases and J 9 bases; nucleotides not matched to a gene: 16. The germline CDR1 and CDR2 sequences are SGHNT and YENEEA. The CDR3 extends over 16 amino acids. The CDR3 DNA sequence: TGTGCCAGCAGCGGTGACAGGGTTGGTCCGAGTGGTGAGCAGTTCTTC. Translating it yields CASSGDRVGPSGEQFF.